The 20 T cell receptor beta chains below were found in one sample sequenced in a study of cytomegalovirus exposure and HLA in healthy donors. The PCR contained 60 Vbeta and 13 Jbeta primers. The protocol was immunoSEQ multiplex PCR, while the TCRdb copy is restricted to in-frame clones and leaves out a portion. Of some 100,000 clones listed, 79% are singletons. The source material was PBMCs. These receptors came from a female donor in good health and CMV-seropositive.

CDR3 residues: CASSPRQGSGYEQYF. CDR3 nucleotides: TGTGCCAGCTCACCTAGACAGGGCTCTGGGTACGAGCAGTACTTC. The chain has TRBV18 and TRBJ2-7; 7 nucleotides line up with TRBD1. Germline values: CDR1 KGHSH, CDR2 LQKENI. V was pared by 3 bases and J by 4 bases, with 9 bases of the junction left unmatched. This CDR3 comprises 15 residues.

On this clone: The same CDR3 arises from other DNA sequences in this sample as well. The chain carries TRBV4-2 and TRBJ2-3, with no clear D. The CDR3 covers 16 residues. V dropped 0 bases and J dropped 3 bases, with 13 bases sitting between them. Germline loops: CDR1 LGHNA, CDR2 YNFKEQ. The CDR3 loop reads CASSQESPPRTDTQYF. Written as DNA, the CDR3 is TGTGCCAGCAGCCAAGAGAGTCCTCCTCGGACAGATACGCAGTATTTT.

Written as DNA, the CDR3 is TGTGCCAGCCGGTCCGGGACAGATATTGAAGCTTTCTTT. This gives the protein CASRSGTDIEAFF. The chain carries TRBV2 and TRBJ1-1, with TRBD1 identical over 7 bases. Germline CDR1 SNHLY, CDR2 FYNNEI. The CDR3 has 13 amino acids. J gave up 7 bases and V 8 bases, and 10 bases lay outside the gene matches.

The genes are TRBV27 and TRBJ2-7; maybe TRBD2 (5 bases). This CDR3 contains 13 residues. V lost 4 bases and J 2 bases, leaving 9 bases between the germline ends. Germline assignment: CDR1 MNHEY and CDR2 SMNVEV (reference sequence). The CDR3 protein is CASSSGWTYEQYF. CDR3 DNA: TGTGCCAGCAGTTCGGGGTGGACCTACGAGCAGTACTTC.

V gene TRBV30 combines with J gene TRBJ2-5; D is perhaps TRBD2 (6 bases). The CDR3 has 14 residues. The V gene lost 2 bases and the J gene lost 4 bases, with 14 bases spanning the gap. Germline loops: CDR1 GTSNPN, CDR2 SVGIG (reference sequence). The CDR3 nucleotides read TGTGCCTGGAGTAGGGGCGGGAAGGGAGAGACCCAGTACTTC. Amino acid sequence: CAWSRGGKGETQYF.

Only one count was recorded for this clone. The junction does not match germline at one end; this may be a read error. The chain employs TRBV5-4 and TRBJ2-6; TRBD1 matches at 9 bases. The CDR3 runs 17 residues. The germline CDR1 and CDR2 sequences are SGHNT and YYREEE (reference sequence). The chain's CDR3 is CASSFGTGLTGANGLTF. Written as DNA, the CDR3 is TGTGCCAGCAGCTTTGGGACAGGGCTCACTGGGGCCAACGGCCTGACTTTC.

V and J are TRBV6-1 and TRBJ1-1; 8 bases line up with TRBD1. V was clipped by 4 bases and J by 5 bases; unmatched bases: 3. The CDR3 spans 13 residues. The germline V gene has CDR1 MNHNS and CDR2 SASEGT. The CDR3 loop reads CASSGTGGTEAFF. The CDR3 nucleotides are TGTGCCAGCAGTGGTACAGGGGGGACTGAAGCTTTCTTT.

The chain recombines TRBV7-2 with TRBJ2-7, with a weak D call TRBD2 (6 bases). This CDR3 is built from 15 residues. Trimming took off 5 bases at V and 0 bases at J, with 14 bases between the two ends. Germline V lookup: CDR1 SGHTA, CDR2 FQGNSA. CDR3 region: CASSPTPGDSYEQYF. The CDR3 nucleotides are TGTGCCAGCAGCCCCACCCCGGGGGACTCCTACGAGCAGTACTTC.

The chain combines TRBV7-9 with TRBJ2-1, with D perhaps TRBD1 (6 bases). The CDR3 loop spans 18 amino acids. The V gene's germline CDR1 is SEHNR and CDR2 FQNEAQ (reference sequence). Trimming left V 0 bases short and J 7 bases short, with 22 bases between. CDR3 protein: CASSLAWEQGRTTNEQFF. In nucleotides, the CDR3 is TGTGCCAGCAGCTTAGCGTGGGAACAGGGCCGAACTACGAATGAGCAGTTCTTC.

The V and J genes are TRBV5-1 and TRBJ1-1; D might be TRBD1 (5 bases). The V gene's germline CDR1 is SGHRS and CDR2 YFSETQ. The V gene lost 0 bases and the J gene lost 4 bases, with 10 bases spanning the gap. CDR3 size: 14 residues. This CDR3 reads CASSLGRGSTEAFF. DNA for the CDR3: TGCGCCAGCAGCTTGGGCCGGGGGAGCACTGAAGCTTTCTTT.

The J gene is TRBJ1-2, the V gene TRBV19, with 7 nucleotides matching TRBD1. Unmatched junction bases numbered 7, after V lost 3 bases and J lost 3 bases. Germline V CDR1 and CDR2: LNHDA, SQIVND (reference sequence). The CDR3 covers 15 residues. The CDR3 region has the DNA TGTGCCAGTAGTATCTTTGTAGGGGGCCACTATGGCTACACCTTC. As protein: CASSIFVGGHYGYTF. The whole variable domain, filled in from reference TRBV19 and TRBJ1-2, reads DGGITQSPKYLFRKEGQNVTLSCEQNLNHDAMYWYRQDPGQGLRLIYYSQIVNDFQKGDIAEGYSVSREKKESFPLTVTSAQKNPTAFYLCASSIFVGGHYGYTFGSGTRLTVV.

The J gene is TRBJ2-2, the V gene TRBV29-1; TRBD2 aligns across 11 bases. Germline lookup yields CDR1 SQVTM and CDR2 ANQGSEA. The length of the CDR3 is 13 residues. The junction had 2 bases not matched to a gene; V was cut back by 7 bases and J by 4 bases. CDR3 loop: CSAGLAGTGELFF. As DNA, the CDR3 is TGCAGCGCAGGACTAGCGGGCACCGGGGAGCTGTTTTTT.

This chain uses TRBV4-1 with TRBJ2-1; tentatively, D is TRBD1 (5 bases). V was trimmed by 1 base and J by 0 bases, leaving 16 bases between them. Germline CDR1 and CDR2: MGHRA and YSYEKL. The CDR3 sequence is 18 residues long. CDR3 amino acids: CASSQVDMGLSSYNEQFF. Here the CDR3 DNA reads TGCGCCAGCAGCCAAGTTGACATGGGGCTTAGCTCCTACAATGAGCAGTTCTTC.

This clone was counted a single time. The V and J genes are TRBV7-9 and TRBJ1-2; D is unresolved. This CDR3 is 14 amino acids long. The germline V gene has CDR1 SEHNR and CDR2 FQNEAQ (reference sequence). Trimming left V 4 bases short and J 5 bases short, with 14 bases between. The DNA of the CDR3 is TGTGCCAGCAGCTCCAGCGGCAGCGCTTATGGCTACACCTTC. As protein: CASSSSGSAYGYTF.

The rearrangement links TRBV18 to TRBJ1-4; D is possibly TRBD1 (5 bases). The CDR3 spans 16 residues. Germline assignment: CDR1 KGHSH and CDR2 LQKENI. V lost 6 bases and J lost 8, with 22 bases in between. Here the CDR3 DNA reads TGTGCCAGCTCGCCCGACAGCCCCTCGCCCTACGAAAAACTGTTTTTT. Its translation is CASSPDSPSPYEKLFF.

Turning to this clone: One end of the junction does not line up with germline, which may come from a read error. The CDR3 DNA follows: TGTTCCAGCAGCGAACAAGGAGACACCATATATTTT. Its protein product is CSSSEQGDTIYF. The chain joins TRBV7-9 to TRBJ1-3; D not certain. The CDR3 has 12 residues. CDR1 and CDR2 from the germline V gene are SEHNR and FQNEAQ (reference sequence).

The V and J genes are TRBV30 and TRBJ1-1, with 10 bases identical to TRBD1. Germline V gene data show CDR1 as GTSNPN and CDR2 as SVGIG (reference sequence). The CDR3 has 12 residues. The junction had 4 bases not matched to a gene; V was cut back by 5 bases and J by 7 bases. The CDR3 spells CAWDRGLGEAFF. CDR3 nucleotides: TGTGCCTGGGACAGGGGGCTTGGTGAAGCTTTCTTT.

J is TRBJ1-4 and V is TRBV18; perhaps TRBD1 as D (6 bases). Germline V gene sequence: CDR1 KGHSH, CDR2 LQKENI. The CDR3 loop spans 15 amino acids. With 6 bases removed from V and 4 bases from J, the gap between germline ends came to 15 bases. The CDR3 nucleotides are TGTGCCAGCTCCAGCCTTCAGGGGATTAATGAAAAACTGTTTTTT. The encoded protein is CASSSLQGINEKLFF.

Concerning this clone itself: One junction end does not reproduce the germline sequence, and a read error may be involved. This rearrangement joins TRBV7-9 to TRBJ1-5; maybe TRBD1 (6 bases). Germline CDR1 and CDR2: SEHNR and FQNEAQ (reference sequence). The CDR3 runs 16 residues. CDR3 sequence (DNA): TGTTCCAGCAGCCCTCAGGGGCAGGGAGGGAATCAGCCCCAGCATTTT. This encodes CSSSPQGQGGNQPQHF.

This clone has only one observation. The chain carries TRBV30 and TRBJ2-5; 7 nucleotides agree with TRBD1. The J call is doubtful: the DNA matches TRBJ2-7 better. Germline V CDR1 and CDR2: GTSNPN, SVGIG (reference sequence). This CDR3 is 15 amino acids long. The CDR3 reads CAWSLGDRPSYEQYF. The CDR3 DNA follows: TGTGCCTGGAGCTTGGGGGACAGACCCTCCTACGAGCAGTACTTC.